This T cell receptor (beta chain) stems from a study of T cell repertoires in cytomegalovirus infection. Study background: Through public TCR beta signatures, both CMV infection and matching HLA type were indicated.

Study-wide points: What dominated the ex vivo response were HLA-C-restricted CMV-specific TCR beta clonotypes. There were carriers of CMV plus the relevant HLA, and cumulative public TCR beta family frequency identified them.

CDR1 is DFQATT and CDR2 is SNEGSKA in the germline V gene (reference sequence). This CDR3 spans 14 amino acids. Deletions cut 6 bases from V and 0 bases from J, with 15 bases between. This clonotype was counted at least ten times. Its antigen remains unidentified. TCRdb used MiXCR to reprocess the reads, holding one entry per CDR3 protein. The sample holds about 250,000 distinct CDR3 sequences, 10% to 15% seen once. The V gene is TRBV20-1, the J gene TRBJ2-7; no firm D call. The receptor was derived from a human donor in good health (CMV status not recorded). Some clones in this sample may be carry-over from other donors' samples. Sequencing input: PBMCs. The DNA for the CDR3 is TGCAGTGCCCTTGCAGCCCTGAACTCCTACGAGCAGTACTTC. The encoded protein is CSALAALNSYEQYF.